Each of the 27 T cell receptor beta chains below was sequenced from the same sample in a study of shared clonotypes between healthy human individuals. Profiled with immunoSEQ multiplex PCR; TCRdb holds only in-frame clones, not every one. The sample holds under 1,100,000 clones, about 75% seen once. The specimen was memory CD4+ T cells sorted from blood. As for subset: CD45RA-negative fraction. The receptors were sampled from a man younger than 35 in good health.

The chain recombines TRBV14 with TRBJ2-7; 11 bases match TRBD1. CDR1 and CDR2 (germline): SGHDN, FVKESK. The V segment lost 1 base and the J segment 0 bases; nucleotides outside the gene matches: 5. The CDR3 contains 17 residues. The CDR3 DNA follows: TGTGCCAGCAGCCAAGGGACAGGGGGCCGTACCTCCTACGAGCAGTACTTC. It encodes CASSQGTGGRTSYEQYF.

As regards this clone: Compared with germline, one end of the junction differs, possibly owing to a read error. V is TRBV5-6 and J is TRBJ1-4, with 9 bases that match TRBD1. The germline V gene has CDR1 SGHDT and CDR2 YYEEEE. The CDR3 has 12 amino acids. As DNA, the CDR3 is TGTGCCAGCAGCTTGGAGGGACAGGGTTTGCTTTTT. This codes for CASSLEGQGLLF.

This clone was counted once. The chain combines TRBV2 with TRBJ2-2; TRBD1 matches 10 bases. The CDR3 is made up of 16 amino acids. Germline trimming cut 5 bases from V and 4 bases from J; bases unmatched to any gene: 7. Germline V gene sequence: CDR1 SNHLY, CDR2 FYNNEI. CDR3 nucleotides: TGTGCCAGCAGTCTCGGGACAGGGGCGGGCACCGGGGAGCTGTTTTTT. Its protein is CASSLGTGAGTGELFF.

The sample holds a few counts of this clone. V is TRBV7-2 and J is TRBJ2-3, with D maybe TRBD2 (6 bases). The V end was cut by 5 bases, the J end by 0 bases, with 15 bases between. The CDR3 loop spans 16 amino acids. The V gene's germline CDR1 is SGHTA and CDR2 FQGNSA. CDR3 residues: CASSPGLSTSTDTQYF. The CDR3 bases are TGTGCCAGCAGCCCGGGACTGTCAACTAGCACAGATACGCAGTATTTT.

The chain has TRBV19 and TRBJ2-6; D is uncertain. The CDR3 is 17 amino acids. Looked up from germline, CDR1 is LNHDA and CDR2 is SQIVND (reference sequence). The germline V and J ends were trimmed by 3 bases and 4 bases, with 16 bases remaining between them. CDR3 amino acids: CASSIWQLSLGANVLTF. The CDR3 coding sequence is TGTGCCAGTAGTATCTGGCAGTTATCCCTGGGGGCCAACGTCCTGACTTTC.

The chain is built from TRBV9 and TRBJ1-4; D possibly corresponds to TRBD1 (6 bases). Per the germline V gene, CDR1 is SGDLS and CDR2 is YYNGEE. V lost 0 bases and J lost 7, with 13 bases in between. The CDR3 length is 15 residues. CDR3 amino acids: CASSVGRGAGEKLFF. CDR3 DNA: TGTGCCAGCAGCGTAGGGAGGGGGGCTGGTGAAAAACTGTTTTTT.

The chain couples TRBV18 to TRBJ1-2, with a weak D call TRBD1 (6 bases). This CDR3 has 15 residues. Trimming removed 3 bases at V and 7 bases at J, with 18 bases between. Looked up from germline, CDR1 is KGHSH and CDR2 is LQKENI. CDR3 bases: TGTGCCAGCTCACCGCTAGAAAGGGGGGAAGGTGGCTACACCTTC. This translates into CASSPLERGEGGYTF.

The chain carries TRBV30 and TRBJ1-4; tentative D call: TRBD1 (6 bases). Deletions cut 8 bases from V and 8 bases from J, with 18 bases between. Germline V gene lookup returns CDR1 GTSNPN and CDR2 SVGIG (reference sequence). CDR3 length equals 13 residues. CDR3 loop: CARNQGPGEKLFF. The CDR3 nucleotides are TGTGCCAGAAATCAGGGGCCGGGCGAAAAACTGTTTTTT.

The count of this clone is one. The sample holds other DNA sequences that translate to the same CDR3. This rearrangement joins TRBV6-5 to TRBJ1-5, with D perhaps TRBD1 (6 bases). There are 13 residues in the CDR3. The V end lost 6 bases, the J end lost 5 bases, and 11 bases lay between the germline ends. The germline V gene has CDR1 MNHEY and CDR2 SVGAGI. For the CDR3, the DNA is TGTGCCAGCAGGCTGGGGGGCGATCAGCCCCAGCATTTT. This sequence encodes CASRLGGDQPQHF.

This clone was recorded only once. The J gene is TRBJ2-2, the V gene TRBV18; D is uncertain. The CDR3 has 12 amino acids. The germline gives CDR1 KGHSH, CDR2 LQKENI. The V gene lost 9 bases and the J gene lost 4 bases, with 9 bases spanning the gap. The chain's CDR3 is CASSTSTGELFF. In DNA form, the CDR3 reads TGTGCCAGTTCGACCTCCACCGGGGAGCTGTTTTTT.

This clone was counted a single time. The V and J genes are TRBV6-5 and TRBJ2-1; 15 nucleotides align to TRBD2. Germline V gene data show CDR1 as MNHEY and CDR2 as SVGAGI. V trimming: 4 bases; J trimming: 4 bases; junction bases outside the gene matches: 2. The CDR3 covers 16 residues. The CDR3 DNA reads TGTGCCAGCAGTTCGGGACTAGCGGGGGGTTACAATGAGCAGTTCTTC. Its protein product is CASSSGLAGGYNEQFF.

This chain uses TRBV7-2 with TRBJ2-1; no reliable D call. V was clipped by 0 bases and J by 4 bases, with 4 bases between them. This CDR3 is 13 amino acids long. Germline CDR1 reads SGHTA; CDR2 reads FQGNSA. This CDR3 is CASSLAPYNEQFF. CDR3 coding DNA: TGTGCCAGCAGCTTAGCGCCGTACAATGAGCAGTTCTTC.

The chain employs TRBV7-2 and TRBJ1-1; D is undetermined. Germline-derived CDR1 and CDR2 are SGHTA and FQGNSA. This CDR3 has 13 amino acids. Trimming removed 2 bases at V and 10 bases at J, with 14 bases between. The CDR3 protein is CASSLRGERGAFF. In nucleotides, the CDR3 is TGTGCCAGCAGCTTACGCGGGGAACGGGGAGCTTTCTTT.

V usage is TRBV2 and J usage is TRBJ2-1; D uncertain. Per germline, CDR1 SNHLY and CDR2 FYNNEI. This CDR3 has 10 residues. The V and J ends lost 2 bases and 13 bases respectively, with 6 bases between them. The CDR3 here is CASSELVQFF. The CDR3 DNA reads as TGTGCCAGCAGTGAACTAGTTCAGTTCTTC.

The J gene is TRBJ1-3, the V gene TRBV5-4; no definite D call. V was clipped by 0 bases and J by 0 bases, with 10 bases between them. Germline V gene data show CDR1 as SGHNT and CDR2 as YYREEE (reference sequence). The CDR3 has 16 amino acids. The CDR3 loop reads CASSLAPGASGNTIYF. CDR3 nucleotides: TGTGCCAGCAGCTTGGCACCGGGTGCCTCTGGAAACACCATATATTTT. Variable domain in full (rest from reference TRBV5-4 and TRBJ1-3): ETGVTQSPTHLIKTRGQQVTLRCSSQSGHNTVSWYQQALGQGPQFIFQYYREEENGRGNFPPRFSGLQFPNYSSELNVNALELDDSALYLCASSLAPGASGNTIYFGEGSWLTVV.

The CDR3 sequence: CASSLGDRGRTEAFF. The CDR3 coding sequence is TGTGCCAGCAGCTTAGGAGACAGGGGACGCACTGAAGCTTTCTTT. The V gene is TRBV7-9, the J gene TRBJ1-1; 8 bases align to TRBD1. J gave up 4 bases and V 1 base, and 5 bases lay outside the gene matches. CDR1 is SEHNR, CDR2 FQNEAQ, per germline (reference sequence). The CDR3 contains 15 residues.

This clone showed up many times. The J gene is TRBJ2-7, the V gene TRBV19, with a possible D match to TRBD1 (5 bases). This CDR3 is built from 16 residues. The V gene lost 3 bases and the J gene lost 4 bases, with 19 bases spanning the gap. Germline CDR1 is LNHDA and CDR2 is SQIVND (reference sequence). The CDR3 protein is CASSIVSAGQGYEQYF. CDR3 DNA sequence: TGTGCCAGTAGTATCGTTTCGGCAGGGCAGGGATACGAGCAGTACTTC.

This chain connects TRBV18 to TRBJ2-5; 11 positions agree with TRBD2. The CDR3 sequence is 16 residues long. Germline lookup yields CDR1 KGHSH and CDR2 LQKENI. The V and J ends lost 5 bases and 4 bases, in that order; junction bases with no gene match: 9. The CDR3: CASSNGVAGGGETQYF. CDR3 DNA sequence: TGTGCCAGCTCAAACGGCGTAGCGGGAGGGGGAGAGACCCAGTACTTC.

This chain connects TRBV4-2 to TRBJ2-2; a possible D gene is TRBD2 (5 bases). Trimming removed 3 bases from V and 2 bases from J, with 10 bases in between. Germline V gene data show CDR1 as LGHNA and CDR2 as YNFKEQ. This CDR3 contains 15 residues. CDR3 sequence: CASSQWTGNTGELFF. Written as DNA, the CDR3 is TGTGCCAGCAGCCAGTGGACGGGAAACACCGGGGAGCTGTTTTTT.

The V gene is TRBV2, the J gene TRBJ2-1, with 7 bases fitting TRBD1. CDR1 and CDR2 (germline): SNHLY, FYNNEI. Unmatched junction bases numbered 16, after V lost 8 bases and J lost 3 bases. The CDR3 has 17 residues. CDR3 amino acids: CASSTQGTEIFYNEQFF. DNA of the CDR3: TGTGCCAGCTCCACGCAAGGGACAGAAATTTTCTACAATGAGCAGTTCTTC.

The genes are TRBV5-4 and TRBJ2-6, with TRBD1 as a possible D gene (5 bases). V lost 1 base to trimming and J lost 0 bases, with 14 bases between them. The CDR3 is made up of 18 amino acids. Germline-derived CDR1 and CDR2 are SGHNT and YYREEE (reference sequence). As DNA, the CDR3 is TGTGCCAGCAGCTTGTACGGGCAGGGAAGCTCTGGGGCCAACGTCCTGACTTTC. Translated, it gives CASSLYGQGSSGANVLTF.

This clone was seen more than once but under ten times. The J gene is TRBJ2-3, the V gene TRBV5-6, with D perhaps matching TRBD2 (5 bases). From germline, CDR1 is SGHDT and CDR2 YYEEEE. Trimming shortened V by 0 bases and J by 7 bases, and 21 bases separated the two germline ends. The CDR3 contains 17 residues. CDR3 coding DNA: TGTGCCAGCAGCTTGGCCCCTGGAGGCGGCTTAACCTATACGCAGTATTTT. Translated: CASSLAPGGGLTYTQYF.

This clone was counted a single time. The chain has TRBV6-1 and TRBJ1-5; D is ambiguous. V shed 4 bases and J shed 0 bases, with 4 bases lying between them. Germline V lookup: CDR1 MNHNS, CDR2 SASEGT. The CDR3 runs to 13 residues. CDR3: CASSVVSNQPQHF. The CDR3 coding sequence is TGTGCCAGCAGTGTGGTTAGCAATCAGCCCCAGCATTTT.

The CDR3 DNA reads as TGTGCCAGCAGACAACAGGGGTACTATGGCTACACCTTC. This sequence encodes CASRQQGYYGYTF. V usage is TRBV6-1 and J usage is TRBJ1-2; 7 nucleotides line up with TRBD1. Germline V gene lookup returns CDR1 MNHNS and CDR2 SASEGT. The CDR3 contains 13 residues. V shed 6 bases and J 3 bases; nucleotides not matched to a gene: 4.

The chain has TRBV19 and TRBJ2-4, with 10 bases that match TRBD2. Germline V lookup: CDR1 LNHDA, CDR2 SQIVND (reference sequence). This CDR3 contains 16 residues. V gave up 1 base and J gave up 9 bases; unmatched junction bases: 9. CDR3 sequence reads: CASSIGSSGSGLIQYF. CDR3 nucleotides: TGTGCCAGTAGTATAGGGTCTAGCGGGAGTGGTCTCATTCAGTACTTC.

This clone has just a few counts. This chain connects TRBV10-1 to TRBJ1-2; D is unclear. The V end lost 4 bases, the J end lost 8 bases, and 14 bases lay between the germline ends. The CDR3 covers 13 residues. Per the germline V gene, CDR1 is WNHNN and CDR2 is SYGVQD (reference sequence). CDR3 bases: TGCGCCAGCAGTGCGGCGTTGAAGGGCGGCTACACCTTC. It codes for CASSAALKGGYTF.

The chain combines TRBV7-8 with TRBJ2-5, with TRBD2 identical over 7 bases. With 2 bases clipped from V and 5 bases from J, the junction kept 8 bases outside the gene matches. The CDR3 loop spans 15 amino acids. Germline V CDR1 and CDR2: SGHVS, FQNEAQ. The CDR3 spells CASSLWRGGSETQYF. CDR3 in DNA: TGTGCCAGCAGCTTATGGCGCGGGGGATCGGAGACCCAGTACTTC.